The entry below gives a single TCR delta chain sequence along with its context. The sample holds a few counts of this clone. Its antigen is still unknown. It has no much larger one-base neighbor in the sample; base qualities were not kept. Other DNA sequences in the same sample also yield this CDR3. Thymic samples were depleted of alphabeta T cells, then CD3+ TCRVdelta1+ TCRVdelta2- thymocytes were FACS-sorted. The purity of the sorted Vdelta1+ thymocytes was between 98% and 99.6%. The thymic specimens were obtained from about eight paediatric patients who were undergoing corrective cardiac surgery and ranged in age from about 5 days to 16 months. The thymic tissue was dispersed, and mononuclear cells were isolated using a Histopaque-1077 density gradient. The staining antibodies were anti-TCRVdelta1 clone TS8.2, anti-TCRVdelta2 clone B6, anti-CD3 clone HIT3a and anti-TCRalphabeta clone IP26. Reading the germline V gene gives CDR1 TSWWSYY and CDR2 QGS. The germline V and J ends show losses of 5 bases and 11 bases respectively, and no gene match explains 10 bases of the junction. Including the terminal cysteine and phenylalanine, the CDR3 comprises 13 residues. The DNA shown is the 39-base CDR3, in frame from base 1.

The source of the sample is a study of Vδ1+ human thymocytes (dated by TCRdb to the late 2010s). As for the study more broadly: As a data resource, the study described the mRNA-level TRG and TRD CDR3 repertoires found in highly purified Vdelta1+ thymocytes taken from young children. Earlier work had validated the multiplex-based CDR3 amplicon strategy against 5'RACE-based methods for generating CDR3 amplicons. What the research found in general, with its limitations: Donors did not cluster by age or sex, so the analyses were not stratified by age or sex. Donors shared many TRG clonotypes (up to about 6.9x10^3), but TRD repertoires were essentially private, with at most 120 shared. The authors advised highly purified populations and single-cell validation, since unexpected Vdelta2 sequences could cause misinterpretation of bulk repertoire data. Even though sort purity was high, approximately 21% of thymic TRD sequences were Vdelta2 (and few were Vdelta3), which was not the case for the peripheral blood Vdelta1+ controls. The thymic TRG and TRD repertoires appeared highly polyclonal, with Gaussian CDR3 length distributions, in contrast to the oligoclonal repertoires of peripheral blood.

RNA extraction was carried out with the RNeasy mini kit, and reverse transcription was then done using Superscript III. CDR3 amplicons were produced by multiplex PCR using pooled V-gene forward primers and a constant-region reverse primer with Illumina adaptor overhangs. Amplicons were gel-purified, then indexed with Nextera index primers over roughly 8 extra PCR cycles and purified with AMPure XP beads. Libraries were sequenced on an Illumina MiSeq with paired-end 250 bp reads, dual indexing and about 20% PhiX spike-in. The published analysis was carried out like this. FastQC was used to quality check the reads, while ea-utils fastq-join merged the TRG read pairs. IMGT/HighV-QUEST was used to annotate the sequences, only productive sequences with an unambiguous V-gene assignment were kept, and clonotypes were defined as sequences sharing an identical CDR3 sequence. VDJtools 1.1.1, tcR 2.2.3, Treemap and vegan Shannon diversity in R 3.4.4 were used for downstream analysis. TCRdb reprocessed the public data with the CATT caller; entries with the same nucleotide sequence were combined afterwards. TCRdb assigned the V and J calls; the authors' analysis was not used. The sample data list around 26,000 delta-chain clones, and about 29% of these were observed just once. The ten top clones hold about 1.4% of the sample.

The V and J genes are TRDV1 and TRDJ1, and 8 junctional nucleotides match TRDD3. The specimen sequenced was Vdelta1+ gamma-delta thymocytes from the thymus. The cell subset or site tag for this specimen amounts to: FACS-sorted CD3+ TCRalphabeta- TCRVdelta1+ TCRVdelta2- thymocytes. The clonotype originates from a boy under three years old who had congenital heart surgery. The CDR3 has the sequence CALGPWGMKGLIF. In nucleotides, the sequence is TGTGCTCTTGGGCCTTGGGGGATGAAGGGGCTCATCTTT.